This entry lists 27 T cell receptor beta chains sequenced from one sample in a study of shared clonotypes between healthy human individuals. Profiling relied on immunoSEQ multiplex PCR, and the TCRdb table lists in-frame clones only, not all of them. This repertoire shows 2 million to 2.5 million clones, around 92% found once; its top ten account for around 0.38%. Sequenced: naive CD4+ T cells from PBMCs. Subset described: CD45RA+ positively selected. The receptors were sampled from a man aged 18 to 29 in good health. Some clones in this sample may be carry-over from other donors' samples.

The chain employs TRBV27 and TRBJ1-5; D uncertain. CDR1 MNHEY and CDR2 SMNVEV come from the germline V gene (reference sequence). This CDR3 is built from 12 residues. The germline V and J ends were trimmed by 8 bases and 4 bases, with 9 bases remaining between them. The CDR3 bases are TGTGCCAGCTCAACGTGGAATCAGCCCCAGCATTTT. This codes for CASSTWNQPQHF.

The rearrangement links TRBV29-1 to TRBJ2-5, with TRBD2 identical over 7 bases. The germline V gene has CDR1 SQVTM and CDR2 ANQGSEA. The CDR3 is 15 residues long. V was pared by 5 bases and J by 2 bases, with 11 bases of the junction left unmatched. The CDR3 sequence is CSVPSKGGRQETQYF. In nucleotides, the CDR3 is TGCAGCGTTCCTTCTAAGGGAGGGAGGCAAGAGACCCAGTACTTC. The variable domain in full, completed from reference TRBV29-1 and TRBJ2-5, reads SAVISQKPSRDICQRGTSLTIQCQVDSQVTMMFWYRQQPGQSLTLIATANQGSEATYESGFVIDKFPISRPNLTFSTLTVSNMSPEDSSIYLCSVPSKGGRQETQYFGPGTRLLVL.

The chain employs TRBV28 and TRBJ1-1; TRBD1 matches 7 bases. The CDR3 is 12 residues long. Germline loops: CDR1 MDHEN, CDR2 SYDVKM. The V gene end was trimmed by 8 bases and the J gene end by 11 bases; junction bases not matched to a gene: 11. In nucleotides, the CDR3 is TGTGCCAGCGGCTCCGGAGGGGGCGTGGCTTTCTTT. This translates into CASGSGGGVAFF. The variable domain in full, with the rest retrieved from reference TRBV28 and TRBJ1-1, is DVKVTQSSRYLVKRTGEKVFLECVQDMDHENMFWYRQDPGLGLRLIYFSYDVKMKEKGDIPEGYSVSREKKERFSLILESASTNQTSMYLCASGSGGGVAFFGQGTRLTVV.

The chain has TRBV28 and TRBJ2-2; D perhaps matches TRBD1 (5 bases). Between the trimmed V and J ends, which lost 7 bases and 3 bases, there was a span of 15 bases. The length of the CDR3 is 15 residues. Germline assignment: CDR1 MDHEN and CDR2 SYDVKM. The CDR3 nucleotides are TGTGCCAGCATGTTAGATGTAGGGGACACCGGGGAGCTGTTTTTT. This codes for CASMLDVGDTGELFF.

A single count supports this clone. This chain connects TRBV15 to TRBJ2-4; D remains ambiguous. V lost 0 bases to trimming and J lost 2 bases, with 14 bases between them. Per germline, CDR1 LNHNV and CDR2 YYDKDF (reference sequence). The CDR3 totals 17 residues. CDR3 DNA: TGTGCCACCAGCAGAGATCGAGTAGATGTGACCAAAAACATTCAGTACTTC. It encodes CATSRDRVDVTKNIQYF.

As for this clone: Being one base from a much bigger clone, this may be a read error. CDR3 amino acids: CASSYYEQYF. The DNA of the CDR3 is TGTGCCAGCAGTTACTACGAGCAGTACTTC. The V gene is TRBV6-5, the J gene TRBJ2-7, with D hard to call. This CDR3 has 10 residues. Germline lookup yields CDR1 MNHEY and CDR2 SVGAGI. Trimming took off 1 base at V and 5 bases at J, with 0 bases between the two ends.

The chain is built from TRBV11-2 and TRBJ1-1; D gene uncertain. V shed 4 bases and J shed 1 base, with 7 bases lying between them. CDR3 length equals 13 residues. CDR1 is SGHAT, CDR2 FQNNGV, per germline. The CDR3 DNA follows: TGTGCCAGCAGCTCCCAAACGAACACTGAAGCTTTCTTT. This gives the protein CASSSQTNTEAFF.

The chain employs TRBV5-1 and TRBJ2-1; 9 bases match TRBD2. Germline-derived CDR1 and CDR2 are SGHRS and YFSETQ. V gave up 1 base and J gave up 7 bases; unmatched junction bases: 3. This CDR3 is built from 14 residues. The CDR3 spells CASSLLLAGNEQFF. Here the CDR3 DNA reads TGCGCCAGCAGCTTGCTGCTAGCGGGGAATGAGCAGTTCTTC. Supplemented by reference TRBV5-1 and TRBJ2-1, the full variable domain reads KAGVTQTPRYLIKTRGQQVTLSCSPISGHRSVSWYQQTPGQGLQFLFEYFSETQRNKGNFPGRFSGRQFSNSRSEMNVSTLELGDSALYLCASSLLLAGNEQFFGPGTRLTVL.

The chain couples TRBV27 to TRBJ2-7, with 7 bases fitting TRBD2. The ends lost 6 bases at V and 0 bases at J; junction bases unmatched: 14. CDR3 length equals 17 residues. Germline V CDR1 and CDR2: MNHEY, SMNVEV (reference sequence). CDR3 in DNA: TGTGCCAGCAGCCCGGGGAGGGCGGATCCCTACTCCTACGAGCAGTACTTC. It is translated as CASSPGRADPYSYEQYF.

CDR3 in amino acids: CASSLHRGRETQYF. In nucleotides, the CDR3 is TGTGCCAGCAGCTTACACAGGGGGCGGGAGACCCAGTACTTC. This chain uses TRBV5-6 with TRBJ2-5; 9 bases agree with TRBD1. From germline, CDR1 is SGHDT and CDR2 YYEEEE. The CDR3 is 14 residues long. V shed 2 bases and J 5 bases; nucleotides not matched to a gene: 4.

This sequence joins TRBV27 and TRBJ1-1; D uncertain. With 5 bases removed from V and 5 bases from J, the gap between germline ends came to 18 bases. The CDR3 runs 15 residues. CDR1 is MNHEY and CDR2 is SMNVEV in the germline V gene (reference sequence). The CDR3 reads CASSPRRGGGTEAFF. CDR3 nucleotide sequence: TGTGCCAGCAGTCCCCGACGGGGAGGCGGTACTGAAGCTTTCTTT.

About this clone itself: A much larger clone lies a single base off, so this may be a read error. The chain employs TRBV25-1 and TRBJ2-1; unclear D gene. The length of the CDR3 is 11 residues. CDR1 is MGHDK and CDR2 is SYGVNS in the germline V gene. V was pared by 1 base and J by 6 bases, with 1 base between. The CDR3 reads CASSESNEQFF. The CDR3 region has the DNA TGTGCCAGCAGTGAATCCAATGAGCAGTTCTTC.

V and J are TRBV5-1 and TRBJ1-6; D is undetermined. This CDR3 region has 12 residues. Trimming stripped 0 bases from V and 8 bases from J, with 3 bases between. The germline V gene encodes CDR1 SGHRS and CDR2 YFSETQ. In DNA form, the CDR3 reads TGCGCCAGCAGCTTGGGAGATTCACCCCTCCACTTT. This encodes CASSLGDSPLHF.

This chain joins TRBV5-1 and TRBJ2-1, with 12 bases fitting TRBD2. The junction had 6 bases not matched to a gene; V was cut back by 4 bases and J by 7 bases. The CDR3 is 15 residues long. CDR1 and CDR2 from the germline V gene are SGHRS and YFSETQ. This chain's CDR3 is CASSLTSGSENEQFF. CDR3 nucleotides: TGCGCCAGCAGCCTGACTAGCGGGAGTGAGAATGAGCAGTTCTTC.

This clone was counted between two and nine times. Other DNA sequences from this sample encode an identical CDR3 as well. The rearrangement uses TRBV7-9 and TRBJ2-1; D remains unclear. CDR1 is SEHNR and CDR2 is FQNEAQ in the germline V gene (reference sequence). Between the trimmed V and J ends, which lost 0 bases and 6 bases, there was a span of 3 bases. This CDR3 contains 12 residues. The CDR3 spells CASSLALNEQFF. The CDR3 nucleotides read TGTGCCAGCAGCTTAGCCCTCAATGAGCAGTTCTTC. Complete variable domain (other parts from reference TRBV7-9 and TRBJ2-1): DTGVSQNPRHKITKRGQNVTFRCDPISEHNRLYWYRQTLGQGPEFLTYFQNEAQLEKSRLLSDRFSAERPKGSFSTLEIQRTEQGDSAMYLCASSLALNEQFFGPGTRLTVL.

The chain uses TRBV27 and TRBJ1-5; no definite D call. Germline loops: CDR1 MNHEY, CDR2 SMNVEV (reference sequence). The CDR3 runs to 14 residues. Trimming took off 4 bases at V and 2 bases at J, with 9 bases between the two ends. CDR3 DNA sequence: TGTGCCAGCAGTTCGAACAACGGCAATCAGCCCCAGCATTTT. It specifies CASSSNNGNQPQHF.

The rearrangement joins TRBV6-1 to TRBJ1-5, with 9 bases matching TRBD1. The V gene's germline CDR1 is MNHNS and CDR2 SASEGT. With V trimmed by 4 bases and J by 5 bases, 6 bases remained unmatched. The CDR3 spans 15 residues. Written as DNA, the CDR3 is TGTGCCAGCAGTGTGGAGGACAGGGGCGATCAGCCCCAGCATTTT. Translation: CASSVEDRGDQPQHF.

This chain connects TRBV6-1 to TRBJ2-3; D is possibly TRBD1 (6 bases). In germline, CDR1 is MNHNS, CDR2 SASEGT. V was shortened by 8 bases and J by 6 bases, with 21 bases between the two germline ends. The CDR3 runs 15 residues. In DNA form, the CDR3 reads TGTGCCAGCGGCGCCGGGACACGAACAGTGGATACGCAGTATTTT. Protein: CASGAGTRTVDTQYF.

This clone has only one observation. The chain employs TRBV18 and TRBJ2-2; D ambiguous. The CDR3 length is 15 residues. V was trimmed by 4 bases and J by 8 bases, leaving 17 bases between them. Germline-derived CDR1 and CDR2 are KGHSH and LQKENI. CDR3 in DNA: TGTGCCAGCTCACTACCCAAGGGCCCGACGGGGGAGCTGTTTTTT. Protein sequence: CASSLPKGPTGELFF.

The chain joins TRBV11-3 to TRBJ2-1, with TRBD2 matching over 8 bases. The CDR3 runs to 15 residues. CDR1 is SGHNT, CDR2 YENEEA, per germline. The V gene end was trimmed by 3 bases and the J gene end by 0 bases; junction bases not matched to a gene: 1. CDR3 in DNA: TGTGCCAGCAGCTTCAGCGGGGGCTCCTACAATGAGCAGTTCTTC. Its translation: CASSFSGGSYNEQFF.

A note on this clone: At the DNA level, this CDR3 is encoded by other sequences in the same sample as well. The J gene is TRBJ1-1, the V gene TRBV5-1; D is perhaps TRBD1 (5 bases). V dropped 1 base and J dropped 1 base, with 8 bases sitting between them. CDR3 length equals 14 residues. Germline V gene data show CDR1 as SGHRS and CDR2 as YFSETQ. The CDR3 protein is CASSLLGENTEAFF. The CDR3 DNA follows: TGCGCCAGCAGCTTGCTGGGGGAGAACACTGAAGCTTTCTTT.

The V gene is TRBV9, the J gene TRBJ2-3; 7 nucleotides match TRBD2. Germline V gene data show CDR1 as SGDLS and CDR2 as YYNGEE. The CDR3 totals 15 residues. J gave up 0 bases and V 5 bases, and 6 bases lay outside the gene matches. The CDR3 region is CASSLGSGSTDTQYF. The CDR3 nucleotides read TGTGCCAGCAGTTTAGGTAGCGGGAGCACAGATACGCAGTATTTT.

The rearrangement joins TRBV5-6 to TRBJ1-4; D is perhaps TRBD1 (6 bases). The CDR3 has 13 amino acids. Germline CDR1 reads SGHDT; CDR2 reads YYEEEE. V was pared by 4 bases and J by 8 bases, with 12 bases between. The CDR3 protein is CASSRGGSEKLFF. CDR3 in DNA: TGTGCCAGCAGCAGGGGGGGCAGCGAAAAACTGTTTTTT. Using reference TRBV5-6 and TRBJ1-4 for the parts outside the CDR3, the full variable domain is DAGVTQSPTHLIKTRGQQVTLRCSPKSGHDTVSWYQQALGQGPQFIFQYYEEEERQRGNFPDRFSGHQFPNYSSELNVNALLLGDSALYLCASSRGGSEKLFFGSGTQLSVL.

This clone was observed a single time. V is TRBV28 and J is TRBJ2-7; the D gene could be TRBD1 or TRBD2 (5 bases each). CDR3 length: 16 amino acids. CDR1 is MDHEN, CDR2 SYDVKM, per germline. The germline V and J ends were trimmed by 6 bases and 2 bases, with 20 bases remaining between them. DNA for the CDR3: TGTGCCAGCAGCCCCCGGGACGCCCGCGGCACCTACGAGCAGTACTTC. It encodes CASSPRDARGTYEQYF.

This chain's CDR3 is CATGLGRGYEQYF. As DNA, the CDR3 is TGTGCCACGGGACTGGGGCGTGGTTACGAGCAGTACTTC. The rearrangement links TRBV28 to TRBJ2-7, with TRBD2 as a possible D gene (6 bases). The CDR3 has 13 residues. Germline CDR1 and CDR2: MDHEN and SYDVKM. V was shortened by 10 bases and J by 4 bases, with 17 bases between the two germline ends. The full variable domain, its missing parts supplied by reference TRBV28 and TRBJ2-7, is DVKVTQSSRYLVKRTGEKVFLECVQDMDHENMFWYRQDPGLGLRLIYFSYDVKMKEKGDIPEGYSVSREKKERFSLILESASTNQTSMYLCATGLGRGYEQYFGPGTRLTVT.

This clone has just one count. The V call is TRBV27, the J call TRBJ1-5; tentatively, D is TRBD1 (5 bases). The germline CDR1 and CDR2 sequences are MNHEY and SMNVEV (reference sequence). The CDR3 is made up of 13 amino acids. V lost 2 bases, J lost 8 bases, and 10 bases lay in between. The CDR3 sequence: CASSLKGVEPQHF. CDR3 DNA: TGTGCCAGCAGTTTAAAAGGGGTAGAGCCCCAGCATTTT.

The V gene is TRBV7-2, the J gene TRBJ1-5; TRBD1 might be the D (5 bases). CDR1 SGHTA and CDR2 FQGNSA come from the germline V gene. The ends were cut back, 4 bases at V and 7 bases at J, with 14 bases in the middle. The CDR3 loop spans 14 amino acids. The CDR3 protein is CASSSRDEGQPQHF. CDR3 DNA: TGTGCCAGCAGCTCCCGGGACGAAGGGCAGCCCCAGCATTTT.